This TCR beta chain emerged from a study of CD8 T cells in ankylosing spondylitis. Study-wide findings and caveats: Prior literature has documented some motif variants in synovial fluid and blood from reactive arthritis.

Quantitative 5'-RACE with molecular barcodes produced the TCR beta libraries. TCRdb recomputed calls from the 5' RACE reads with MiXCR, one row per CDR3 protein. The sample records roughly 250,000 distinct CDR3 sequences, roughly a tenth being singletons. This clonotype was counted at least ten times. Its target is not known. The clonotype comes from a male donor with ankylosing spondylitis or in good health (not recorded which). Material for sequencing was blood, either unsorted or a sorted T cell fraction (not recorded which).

CDR3 DNA: TGCAGTGCTAGAGATATGGGCGGGGTCCAAGAGACCCAGTACTTC. This gives the protein CSARDMGGVQETQYF. The chain joins TRBV20-1 to TRBJ2-5, with a tentative D call TRBD2 (6 bases). The CDR3 has 15 residues. CDR1 is DFQATT, CDR2 SNEGSKA, per germline (reference sequence). The V end was cut by 0 bases, the J end by 1 base, with 12 bases between.